Listed below are T cell receptor beta chains from one sample, sequenced in a study of T-cell reconstitution after alpha-beta-depleted transplantation in children. TCRdb processed the PCR reads anew with MiXCR; each CDR3 protein has one entry. This table has 200,000 to 250,000 distinct CDR3 sequences, roughly 7.1% appearing once. Material: PBMCs, obtained before TCRalphabeta/CD19-depleted stem cell transplant. Every receptor here comes from a boy between 2 and 10 years old with acute lymphoblastic leukemia, due to receive a stem cell transplant. Both conserved end residues are trimmed from each CDR3. Clone size is shown for a subset of rows, as once, few, many or a class of expanded clone.

j_call v_call clone_size cdr3_aa
TRBJ1-2 TRBV12-3/TRBV12-4 many ASQTGGGYGYT
TRBJ2-3 TRBV20-1 many SASLLAGTDTQY
TRBJ2-1 TRBV29-1 - SVEQGGGSEQF
TRBJ2-5 TRBV18 many ASSPVAKETQY
TRBJ1-2 TRBV12-3/TRBV12-4 many ASRPDGTSNYGYT
TRBJ2-1 TRBV20-1 - SARGPPYWNEQF
TRBJ2-1 TRBV7-6 many ASTSERGLYEQF
TRBJ2-7 TRBV20-1 many SAREKTSSYEQY
TRBJ2-3 TRBV5-1 many ASSFIGGTSTDTQY
TRBJ1-5 TRBV2 few ASTTRAGFEPQH
TRBJ2-4 TRBV6-2/TRBV6-3 many ASNSAGTAKNIQY
TRBJ2-2 TRBV4-1 many ASSQAAGGSWVGANTGELF
TRBJ2-3 TRBV6-5 - ASSYSGRGPDTQY
TRBJ2-1 TRBV5-1 many ASSLAPNSYNEQF
TRBJ2-7 TRBV12-3/TRBV12-4 many ASSNRVLELY
TRBJ2-7 TRBV20-1 many SASGWIYEQY
TRBJ1-1 TRBV7-8 many ASSWGQEGDTEAF
TRBJ2-7 TRBV7-2 many ASSQGGTGTYEQY
TRBJ2-1 TRBV10-3 many AISDKRSSYNEQF
TRBJ2-1 TRBV7-8 many ASSLTSGGSYNEQF
TRBJ1-6 TRBV4-3 few ASSLNQVANSPLH
TRBJ2-1 TRBV14 many ASSQVTSGRVYEQF
TRBJ2-1 TRBV10-3 many AISESDAARVAYNEQF
TRBJ2-5 TRBV4-3 many ASSQDRGGGPQETQY
TRBJ1-2 TRBV4-2 many ASSQTRDGYT
TRBJ1-5 TRBV7-2 few ASQTGSNQPQH
TRBJ1-1 TRBV19 few ATKLGGANTEAF
TRBJ2-3 TRBV20-1 - SPTTDTQY
TRBJ2-3 TRBV6-1 many ASTPEAPNSDTQY
TRBJ1-1 TRBV19 once ASSTGGPSKTEAF
TRBJ2-7 TRBV29-1 many SVSSGYEQY
TRBJ1-4 TRBV28 - ASSGTETTNEKLF
TRBJ1-2 TRBV7-2 - ASKLPGQGRSGYT
TRBJ2-7 TRBV7-9 few ASSSPGAGYEQY
TRBJ2-3 TRBV9 many ASNKNRLAGCVKGTQY
TRBJ2-7 TRBV6-1 many ASKMGLAAIYEQY
TRBJ2-1 TRBV5-1 few ASSLSGFEQF
TRBJ2-7 TRBV7-8 many ASSLAPAEDEQY
TRBJ2-7 TRBV29-1 many SVGTGVEY
TRBJ2-5 TRBV7-2 many ASSSFEGRETQY
TRBJ1-1 TRBV5-1 - ASSLTGGLDTEAF
TRBJ2-6 TRBV28 many ASSFGGTGANVLT
TRBJ2-7 TRBV6-2/TRBV6-3 few ASNPGLSSEEQY
TRBJ2-3 TRBV20-1 many SAPWGGSGTQY
TRBJ2-3 TRBV7-2 many ASSGRGSFTDTQY
TRBJ2-5 TRBV12-3/TRBV12-4 - ASTLSGGQETQY
TRBJ1-6 TRBV14 - ASSPRLGDNSPLH
TRBJ2-7 TRBV7-2 few ASSLQDTEQY
TRBJ1-5 TRBV2 few ASSEKGARQPQH
TRBJ1-1 TRBV7-2 - ASSFHRGGNTEAF
TRBJ2-2 TRBV12-3/TRBV12-4 - ASNLAGGLVGVYSGELF
TRBJ1-1 TRBV7-9 few ASSLAEGARTEAF
TRBJ2-7 TRBV9 many ASSSGQGEVEQY
TRBJ1-5 TRBV9 - ASSVGGGRNQPQH
TRBJ2-3 TRBV20-1 - SARVGQGRADTQY
TRBJ2-7 TRBV5-1 many ASSWGWGTGIYEQY
TRBJ2-7 TRBV20-1 many SAREGNEQY
TRBJ2-5 TRBV3-1 many ASSPSRGVHQTQY
TRBJ2-2 TRBV5-1 - ARHSRRTGELF
TRBJ2-1 TRBV7-2 few ASSNRLNEQF